The T cell receptor (beta chain) described here comes from a study of T cell responses to AZD1222 COVID-19 vaccine. The method was immunoSEQ multiplex PCR; TCRdb's version includes in-frame clones alone and lacks a portion of them. Of approximately 75,000 clones listed, around nine tenths are singletons. CDR3 size: 15 residues. Looked up from germline, CDR1 is GTSNPN and CDR2 is SVGIG (reference sequence). With 3 bases clipped from V and 1 base from J, the junction kept 9 bases outside the gene matches. This sample comprised peripheral blood, obtained 28 days after the second AZD1222 dose. The clonotype comes from an adult who received the AZD1222 COVID-19 vaccine. The chain carries TRBV30 and TRBJ2-7, with 7 positions matching TRBD1. The CDR3 nucleotides read TGTGCCTGGAGAGGAGGACAGGCCGGTTCCTACGAGCAGTACTTC. Translation gives CAWRGGQAGSYEQYF.